This TCR beta chain emerged from a study of CD8 T cells in Susac syndrome. An amount of RNA that ranged from roughly 0.5 to 1 ug was reverse transcribed with random hexamers. The amplification used immunoSEQ multiplex PCR on TCR beta CDR3; it spanned 54 Vbeta and 13 Jbeta. Each CDR3 protein gets one entry after TCRdb re-called the immunoSEQ multiplex PCR reads with MiXCR. Of tens of thousands of distinct CDR3 sequences listed, 75% to 95% are singletons. The CD8+ and CD4+ T cells were isolated magnetically using a negative isolation approach, whereas the TEMRA cells were enriched by FACS. This receptor was taken from a human donor with multiple sclerosis. The sample comprised CD8+ T cells from PBMCs.

The CDR3 spells CASSVSRGRGDTGELFF. The CDR3, as DNA: TGTGCCAGCAGCGTATCCAGGGGGCGCGGGGACACCGGGGAGCTGTTTTTT. The genes are TRBV9 and TRBJ2-2; 8 nucleotides align to TRBD1. The V segment lost 1 base and the J segment 3 bases; nucleotides outside the gene matches: 8. Germline V CDR1 and CDR2: SGDLS, YYNGEE. This CDR3 spans 17 amino acids. Using reference TRBV9 and TRBJ2-2 for the parts outside the CDR3, the full variable domain is DSGVTQTPKHLITATGQRVTLRCSPRSGDLSVYWYQQSLDQGLQFLIQYYNGEERAKGNILERFSAQQFPDLHSELNLSSLELGDSALYFCASSVSRGRGDTGELFFGEGSRLTVL.